The TCR beta chain under discussion was sequenced for a study of T cell responses to AZD1222 COVID-19 vaccine. Findings of the study overall: A rise in Spike-specific TCR breadth and depth followed two AZD1222 doses.

Pooled samples include second doses given at about 4 or 12 weeks. The protocol was immunoSEQ multiplex PCR, while the TCRdb copy is restricted to in-frame clones and leaves out a portion. The repertoire consists of roughly 120,000 clones, with 85% to 90% occurring once and the leading ten covering roughly 4%. J lost 7 bases, V lost 6 bases, and 7 bases had no gene match. The germline V gene has CDR1 MNHEY and CDR2 SVGAGI. The CDR3 is 15 residues long. On this clone: Its antigen remains unknown.

Sequenced material: peripheral blood, taken 28 days after the second AZD1222 dose. The origin of this receptor is an adult who received the AZD1222 COVID-19 vaccine. This rearrangement joins TRBV6-5 to TRBJ2-3; 13 bases align to TRBD2. For the CDR3, the DNA is TGTGCCAGCAGCCTAACTAGCGGGGGGGGATATACGCAGTATTTT. Amino acids: CASSLTSGGGYTQYF.